This TCR beta chain was observed in a study of cytomegalovirus exposure and HLA in healthy donors. This CDR3 is built from 14 residues. Germline CDR1 is MNHNY and CDR2 is SVGAGI (reference sequence). Germline trimming cut 1 base from V and 5 bases from J; bases unmatched to any gene: 2. PCR amplification relied on 60 Vbeta primers (plus 13 Jbeta primers). Here immunoSEQ multiplex PCR was the method, and the copy in TCRdb shows in-frame clones only, minus some. The sample carries approximately 150,000 clones, approximately 81% recorded once. The sequence derives from a man younger than 40 in good health and CMV-seropositive. J is TRBJ2-1 and V is TRBV6-6, with 7 bases fitting TRBD2. Sequencing input: PBMCs. The CDR3 here is CASSYYGTNNEQFF. Here the CDR3 DNA reads TGTGCCAGCAGTTACTACGGGACTAACAATGAGCAGTTCTTC.